Each of the 26 T cell receptor beta chains below was sequenced from the same sample in a study of blood T cell repertoires in COVID-19 (dated by TCRdb to the early 2020s). Receptors were amplified or captured by the immunoSEQ multiplex PCR assay. TCRdb took over this immuneACCESS table, retaining in-frame rearrangements with V and J assigned. Such tables are incomplete; in checked studies, under half of the missing clones stem from an unresolved V gene, and the remainder is unexplained. The table for this sample lists under 300,000 clones; just under 90% of them were counted only once. The ten top clones hold roughly 1.9% of the sample. Sequencing was carried out using PBMCs or T cells enriched from blood (not recorded which). The receptor source for this set is a woman in her sixties or seventies who had recovered from COVID-19.

The V and J genes are TRBV19 and TRBJ2-3, with 10 bases that match TRBD2. The CDR3 loop spans 15 amino acids. CDR1 LNHDA and CDR2 SQIVND come from the germline V gene (reference sequence). Trimming at V came to 7 bases and at J to 3 bases, leaving 7 bases not matched to a gene. DNA for the CDR3: TGTGCCAGTATGACTTCACTAGCGGGAACAGATACGCAGTATTTT. Translating gives CASMTSLAGTDTQYF.

This clone was observed once. The chain couples TRBV19 to TRBJ1-3; D might be TRBD1 (6 bases). V lost 7 bases and J 4 bases, leaving 20 bases between the germline ends. CDR3 size: 16 residues. The V gene's germline CDR1 is LNHDA and CDR2 SQIVND (reference sequence). The CDR3 coding sequence is TGTGCCAGTATACGACCGACAGGTCGCGCAGGAAACACCATATATTTT. Protein sequence: CASIRPTGRAGNTIYF.

In DNA, the CDR3 is TGTGCCAGCAGCTTGGCGGAGCAGCAGCATAACTATGGCTACACCTTC. It is translated as CASSLAEQQHNYGYTF. This sequence joins TRBV5-4 and TRBJ1-2; no clear D. The CDR3 runs 16 residues. Germline CDR1 SGHNT, CDR2 YYREEE (reference sequence). The V and J ends lost 0 bases and 1 base respectively, with 13 bases between them.

The chain combines TRBV19 with TRBJ1-5; D is perhaps TRBD1 (5 bases). V gave up 10 bases and J gave up 8 bases, with 18 bases separating them. Germline V CDR1 and CDR2: LNHDA, SQIVND (reference sequence). The CDR3 runs to 13 residues. DNA for the CDR3: TGTGCCACAATGGGGGGTGTGGAGGAGCCCCAGCATTTT. It encodes CATMGGVEEPQHF.

The V call is TRBV12-5, the J call TRBJ1-4, with D unclear. This CDR3 contains 17 residues. CDR1 LGHNT and CDR2 FRNRAP come from the germline V gene. V gave up 1 base and J gave up 5 bases, with 17 bases separating them. Written as DNA, the CDR3 is TGTGCTAGTGGTTTGGGGCAGGCCAACCCGGCAAATGAAAAACTGTTTTTT. This codes for CASGLGQANPANEKLFF.

The V gene is TRBV28, the J gene TRBJ1-2; D not certain. V was pared by 2 bases and J by 4 bases, with 8 bases between. The length of the CDR3 is 13 residues. Germline V lookup: CDR1 MDHEN, CDR2 SYDVKM. The CDR3 nucleotides are TGTGCCAGCAGTTTACACTCCGTCTATGGCTACACCTTC. The encoded protein is CASSLHSVYGYTF.

The V call is TRBV7-3, the J call TRBJ2-3, with D tentatively TRBD2 (5 bases). Germline CDR1 reads SGHTA; CDR2 reads FQGTGA. With 2 bases removed from V and 1 base from J, the gap between germline ends came to 16 bases. This CDR3 is built from 17 residues. The CDR3: CASSLVGVHGGTDTQYF. CDR3 bases: TGTGCCAGCAGCTTAGTGGGAGTCCACGGAGGCACAGATACGCAGTATTTT.

The genes are TRBV19 and TRBJ2-1; 10 positions agree with TRBD2. From germline, CDR1 is LNHDA and CDR2 SQIVND (reference sequence). V was pared by 6 bases and J by 7 bases, with 9 bases of the junction left unmatched. CDR3 length equals 15 residues. The CDR3 loop is CASRPASGRGNEQFF. In nucleotides, the CDR3 is TGTGCCAGTAGACCCGCTAGCGGGAGAGGGAATGAGCAGTTCTTC.

The chain uses TRBV24-1 and TRBJ1-2; 9 bases fit TRBD1. V was pared by 7 bases and J by 1 base, with 6 bases of the junction left unmatched. Germline CDR1 KGHDR, CDR2 SFDVKD. This CDR3 contains 15 residues. The CDR3 loop is CATRGRDRDNYGYTF. DNA of the CDR3: TGTGCCACCAGAGGGCGGGACAGGGATAACTATGGCTACACCTTC.

The genes are TRBV5-1 and TRBJ2-5; D remains unclear. The CDR3 extends over 13 amino acids. The V end lost 1 base, the J end lost 3 bases, and 7 bases lay between the germline ends. Germline V gene lookup returns CDR1 SGHRS and CDR2 YFSETQ. The CDR3 protein is CASSLMAKETQYF. As DNA, the CDR3 is TGCGCCAGCAGCTTGATGGCAAAAGAGACCCAGTACTTC.

This clone was seen more than once but under ten times. CDR3 DNA: TGCGCCAGCAGCTTGGCCCCAGGGGACGGGGAGCTGTTTTTT. Amino acid sequence: CASSLAPGDGELFF. V usage is TRBV5-1 and J usage is TRBJ2-2; tentatively, D is TRBD1 (6 bases). Germline-derived CDR1 and CDR2 are SGHRS and YFSETQ. The CDR3 is 14 residues long. V lost 0 bases and J lost 7, with 10 bases in between.

This clone was observed a few times. This chain links TRBV4-1 with TRBJ1-2, with a tentative D call TRBD1 (6 bases). The CDR3 loop spans 16 amino acids. Trimming cost V 1 base and J 2 bases, with 14 bases left between them. Per germline, CDR1 MGHRA and CDR2 YSYEKL. CDR3 sequence reads: CASSQGLGDTNYGYTF. The CDR3 DNA reads as TGCGCCAGCAGCCAAGGCCTAGGGGACACCAACTATGGCTACACCTTC.

A single count supports this clone. The chain uses TRBV4-1 and TRBJ1-2; 7 bases agree with TRBD1. The junction had 9 bases not matched to a gene; V was cut back by 1 base and J by 4 bases. Germline CDR1 reads MGHRA; CDR2 reads YSYEKL. This CDR3 contains 16 residues. The CDR3 loop is CASSQGTGPRGYGYTF. For the CDR3, the DNA is TGCGCCAGCAGCCAAGGGACAGGCCCCAGGGGCTATGGCTACACCTTC.

This clone appeared a few times. The chain combines TRBV19 with TRBJ1-4; perhaps TRBD1 as D (5 bases). Germline V gives CDR1 LNHDA, CDR2 SQIVND (reference sequence). This CDR3 has 13 residues. V lost 7 bases, J lost 7 bases, and 13 bases lay in between. The CDR3 coding sequence is TGTGCCAGTACCCCCAACAGGTTTGAAAAACTGTTTTTT. Translated: CASTPNRFEKLFF.

The chain has TRBV9 and TRBJ1-2, with D maybe TRBD1 (5 bases). This CDR3 has 17 amino acids. V was cut by 0 bases and J by 4 bases, with 19 bases left in between. The germline CDR1 and CDR2 sequences are SGDLS and YYNGEE. CDR3 protein: CASSVEAGGRPGYGYTF. The DNA for the CDR3 is TGTGCCAGCAGCGTAGAAGCCGGGGGGAGGCCGGGCTATGGCTACACCTTC.

V is TRBV7-9 and J is TRBJ1-6, with D maybe TRBD1 (5 bases). The CDR3 spans 14 residues. Trimming pared 7 bases from V and 6 bases from J, leaving 13 bases between. Per germline, CDR1 SEHNR and CDR2 FQNEAQ (reference sequence). Here the CDR3 reads CASTLRGVNSPLHF. The CDR3, as DNA: TGTGCCAGCACCCTTCGGGGGGTTAATTCACCCCTCCACTTT.

The genes are TRBV6-2 or TRBV6-3 and TRBJ2-1, with 11 positions matching TRBD2. With V trimmed by 6 bases and J by 2 bases, 12 bases remained unmatched. Germline V gives CDR1 MNHEY, CDR2 SVGEGT. CDR3 length: 18 amino acids. DNA for the CDR3: TGTGCCAGCAGCCTCGCACCCAAGACTAGCGGGACCTACAATGAGCAGTTCTTC. Translating it yields CASSLAPKTSGTYNEQFF.

The chain couples TRBV24-1 to TRBJ1-5; D remains unclear. Germline loops: CDR1 KGHDR, CDR2 SFDVKD. The CDR3 loop spans 14 amino acids. The V end was cut by 5 bases, the J end by 3 bases, with 10 bases between. CDR3: CATSGGEVNQPQHF. The CDR3 DNA follows: TGTGCCACCAGTGGCGGAGAGGTCAATCAGCCCCAGCATTTT.

The chain has TRBV4-2 and TRBJ2-3; D may be TRBD2 (6 bases). V lost 5 bases to trimming and J lost 0 bases, with 15 bases between them. Per the germline V gene, CDR1 is LGHNA and CDR2 is YNFKEQ. This CDR3 contains 16 residues. The CDR3 DNA follows: TGTGCCAGCAGCTCGGAGGGGCCCCCTAGCACAGATACGCAGTATTTT. The encoded protein is CASSSEGPPSTDTQYF.

This clone was recorded only once. The chain employs TRBV27 and TRBJ1-2; the D is unclear. This CDR3 comprises 16 residues. The ends were cut back, 5 bases at V and 0 bases at J, with 16 bases in the middle. CDR1 and CDR2 (germline): MNHEY, SMNVEV (reference sequence). The CDR3 reads CASSPESEGANYGYTF. CDR3 coding DNA: TGTGCCAGCAGTCCCGAGAGTGAGGGAGCTAACTATGGCTACACCTTC.

This chain links TRBV4-2 with TRBJ2-1; TRBD1 matches at 9 bases. The CDR3 consists of 15 residues. Germline V gives CDR1 LGHNA, CDR2 YNFKEQ. The V gene end was trimmed by 1 base and the J gene end by 6 bases; junction bases not matched to a gene: 4. The CDR3 nucleotides read TGTGCCAGCAGCCAAGCGGGGGACAGGGCCAATGAGCAGTTCTTC. Its protein is CASSQAGDRANEQFF.

V gene TRBV7-9 combines with J gene TRBJ2-7, with TRBD2 matching over 8 bases. Looked up from germline, CDR1 is SEHNR and CDR2 is FQNEAQ (reference sequence). The CDR3 runs to 13 residues. V shed 6 bases, J shed 6 bases, and the junction held 7 bases outside the gene matches. The CDR3 nucleotides read TGTGCCAGCAGTTACGGACTAGCCGGCGAGCAGTACTTC. Encoded protein: CASSYGLAGEQYF.

This chain's CDR3 is CATSTGPGYEQYF. CDR3 DNA: TGTGCCACCAGCACAGGGCCAGGCTACGAGCAGTACTTC. This chain links TRBV15 with TRBJ2-7; maybe TRBD1 (5 bases). Trimming took off 4 bases at V and 3 bases at J, with 10 bases between the two ends. CDR1 and CDR2 (germline): LNHNV, YYDKDF (reference sequence). There are 13 residues in the CDR3.

This rearrangement joins TRBV9 to TRBJ2-7; the D gene is possibly TRBD1 (5 bases). Germline loops: CDR1 SGDLS, CDR2 YYNGEE. Deletions cut 0 bases from V and 7 bases from J, with 17 bases between. The CDR3 is 15 residues long. The CDR3 reads CASSVGARQFWEQYF. As DNA, the CDR3 is TGTGCCAGCAGCGTAGGAGCGAGACAGTTTTGGGAGCAGTACTTC.

The chain employs TRBV7-8 and TRBJ2-7, with D uncertain. The CDR3 is 15 residues long. V was trimmed by 5 bases and J by 0 bases, leaving 14 bases between them. Germline V gives CDR1 SGHVS, CDR2 FQNEAQ. The CDR3 DNA is TGTGCCAGCAGCCCCGCGGCCTCTAGCTCCTACGAGCAGTACTTC. Its protein product is CASSPAASSSYEQYF.

The chain uses TRBV9 and TRBJ2-7; 7 bases map to TRBD1. Losses at the gene ends were 0 bases for V and 3 bases for J; bases not matched to a gene: 9. The V gene's germline CDR1 is SGDLS and CDR2 YYNGEE. The CDR3 has 16 residues. The CDR3 loop is CASSVAAGTDRYEQYF. The CDR3 bases are TGTGCCAGCAGCGTAGCGGCCGGGACAGACCGCTACGAGCAGTACTTC.